This entry lists 26 T cell receptor beta chains sequenced from one sample in a study of blood T cell repertoires in COVID-19. Some clones are missing from TCRdb's copy, which holds only in-frame ones; the method was immunoSEQ multiplex PCR. The table lists about 380,000 clones, roughly 90% of them singletons. Sequencing was done on a sample of peripheral blood. Receptors were obtained from a young man with active or convalescent COVID-19.

The chain carries TRBV7-3 and TRBJ2-7; tentative D call: TRBD1 (6 bases). There are 13 residues in the CDR3. V shed 5 bases and J shed 4 bases, with 12 bases lying between them. Looked up from germline, CDR1 is SGHTA and CDR2 is FQGTGA. Here the CDR3 reads CASSIGQTYEQYF. The CDR3 region has the DNA TGTGCCAGCAGCATTGGACAGACGTACGAGCAGTACTTC.

This clone appeared once. The chain carries TRBV5-1 and TRBJ1-4, with TRBD1 identical over 9 bases. Germline CDR1 is SGHRS and CDR2 is YFSETQ. This CDR3 has 15 amino acids. With V trimmed by 4 bases and J by 7 bases, 8 bases remained unmatched. CDR3: CASSPDRGRIEKLFF. CDR3 nucleotides: TGCGCCAGCAGCCCGGACAGGGGCCGTATTGAAAAACTGTTTTTT.

J is TRBJ2-3 and V is TRBV7-3, with 12 bases fitting TRBD2. Germline-derived CDR1 and CDR2 are SGHTA and FQGTGA. V shed 0 bases and J 4 bases; nucleotides not matched to a gene: 5. CDR3 length: 17 amino acids. This CDR3 reads CASSLTPTSGSSDTQYF. CDR3 nucleotides: TGTGCCAGCAGCTTAACCCCGACTAGCGGGAGTTCAGATACGCAGTATTTT.

V and J are TRBV19 and TRBJ1-5; 8 nucleotides line up with TRBD1. Germline V lookup: CDR1 LNHDA, CDR2 SQIVND (reference sequence). The CDR3 runs to 16 residues. J lost 5 bases, V lost 4 bases, and 10 bases had no gene match. CDR3 sequence: CASSTLFDRGYQPQHF. The CDR3 coding sequence is TGTGCCAGTAGTACCCTATTCGACAGGGGTTATCAGCCCCAGCATTTT.

This sequence joins TRBV25-1 and TRBJ2-7, with 9 bases that match TRBD1. CDR1 is MGHDK and CDR2 is SYGVNS in the germline V gene. Germline trimming cut 4 bases from V and 3 bases from J; bases unmatched to any gene: 7. The CDR3 consists of 15 residues. Here the CDR3 reads CASSAWTGVGYEQYF. The CDR3 nucleotides are TGTGCCAGCAGTGCCTGGACAGGGGTCGGCTACGAGCAGTACTTC.

The chain carries TRBV24-1 and TRBJ2-1; 12 positions match TRBD2. Germline V gene lookup returns CDR1 KGHDR and CDR2 SFDVKD. Trimming removed 7 bases from V and 4 bases from J; junction bases left unmatched: 10. The CDR3 is 17 residues long. CDR3 sequence: CATSQTTSGRPYNEQFF. The CDR3 nucleotides are TGTGCCACCAGCCAAACGACTAGCGGGAGACCTTACAATGAGCAGTTCTTC.

The rearrangement links TRBV12-5 to TRBJ1-5; no definite D call. The germline CDR1 and CDR2 sequences are LGHNT and FRNRAP. This CDR3 comprises 12 residues. Trimming pared 4 bases from V and 5 bases from J, leaving 6 bases between. The CDR3: CASGSTDQPQHF. The CDR3 nucleotides are TGTGCTAGTGGTTCCACTGATCAGCCCCAGCATTTT.

The chain recombines TRBV15 with TRBJ2-1, with 12 bases that match TRBD2. The V and J ends lost 3 bases and 8 bases, in that order; junction bases with no gene match: 5. The germline gives CDR1 LNHNV, CDR2 YYDKDF (reference sequence). The length of the CDR3 is 15 residues. CDR3 sequence: CATSRTSGRFDEQFF. The CDR3 nucleotides read TGTGCCACCAGCAGGACTAGCGGGAGATTCGATGAGCAGTTCTTC.

The rearrangement joins TRBV19 to TRBJ2-1; 8 bases fit TRBD2. The V segment lost 4 bases and the J segment 9 bases; nucleotides outside the gene matches: 14. The length of the CDR3 is 16 residues. Germline CDR1 LNHDA, CDR2 SQIVND (reference sequence). CDR3: CASSTPISGKFSEQFF. The CDR3, as DNA: TGTGCCAGTAGTACACCTATTAGCGGGAAATTTAGTGAGCAGTTCTTC. The full variable domain, with the rest looked up from reference TRBV19 and TRBJ2-1, is DGGITQSPKYLFRKEGQNVTLSCEQNLNHDAMYWYRQDPGQGLRLIYYSQIVNDFQKGDIAEGYSVSREKKESFPLTVTSAQKNPTAFYLCASSTPISGKFSEQFFGPGTRLTVL.

The rearrangement uses TRBV6-5 and TRBJ2-1; D remains ambiguous. Germline V gene sequence: CDR1 MNHEY, CDR2 SVGAGI. V was clipped by 6 bases and J by 0 bases, with 9 bases between them. The CDR3 extends over 14 amino acids. For the CDR3, the DNA is TGTGCCAGCAGGCCATTTAGCTCCTACAATGAGCAGTTCTTC. Protein: CASRPFSSYNEQFF.

The rearrangement uses TRBV6-2 or TRBV6-3 and TRBJ2-7; a weak D match, TRBD1 (6 bases). Trimming removed 1 base from V and 2 bases from J, with 12 bases in between. CDR3 size: 15 residues. The germline V gene has CDR1 MNHEY and CDR2 SVGEGT. In nucleotides, the CDR3 is TGTGCCAGCAGTTACTTGGGACAAACCACCTACGAGCAGTACTTC. This gives the protein CASSYLGQTTYEQYF.

V and J are TRBV12-3 or TRBV12-4 and TRBJ2-2; possibly TRBD2 for D (5 bases). Between the trimmed V and J ends, which lost 2 bases and 4 bases, there was a span of 5 bases. This CDR3 region has 13 residues. CDR3 residues: CASSLRGTGELFF. DNA of the CDR3: TGTGCCAGCAGTTTACGGGGCACCGGGGAGCTGTTTTTT.

This chain joins TRBV9 and TRBJ1-1, with D uncertain. The CDR3 is 15 amino acids. Per the germline V gene, CDR1 is SGDLS and CDR2 is YYNGEE. V was cut by 3 bases and J by 0 bases, with 12 bases left in between. CDR3 DNA: TGTGCCAGCAGCGCCCACCCCACAGTGAACACTGAAGCTTTCTTT. Encoded protein: CASSAHPTVNTEAFF.

The J gene is TRBJ2-3, the V gene TRBV19, with 12 bases fitting TRBD2. The CDR3 is 18 residues long. The J segment lost 4 bases and the V segment lost 4 bases, leaving 12 bases of the junction unmatched. Per germline, CDR1 LNHDA and CDR2 SQIVND (reference sequence). The CDR3 loop reads CASSKPGLAGPSADTQYF. CDR3 in DNA: TGTGCCAGTAGTAAGCCGGGACTAGCGGGCCCTTCCGCAGATACGCAGTATTTT. The variable domain in full, with the rest retrieved from reference TRBV19 and TRBJ2-3, is DGGITQSPKYLFRKEGQNVTLSCEQNLNHDAMYWYRQDPGQGLRLIYYSQIVNDFQKGDIAEGYSVSREKKESFPLTVTSAQKNPTAFYLCASSKPGLAGPSADTQYFGPGTRLTVL.

Only a few counts were recorded for this clone. This chain connects TRBV3-1 (or the pseudogene TRBV3-2) to TRBJ1-1; TRBD1 aligns across 7 bases. CDR3 length: 12 amino acids. The junction had 6 bases not matched to a gene; V was cut back by 7 bases and J by 7 bases. Looked up from germline, CDR1 is LGHDT and CDR2 is YNNKEL (reference sequence). The CDR3 region has the DNA TGTGCCAGCAAAAGACAGGGTCGTGAAGCTTTCTTT. Translating gives CASKRQGREAFF.

The V call is TRBV2, the J call TRBJ2-7; TRBD2 agrees at 12 bases. The V gene end was trimmed by 6 bases and the J gene end by 4 bases; junction bases not matched to a gene: 7. Germline V lookup: CDR1 SNHLY, CDR2 FYNNEI. This CDR3 comprises 15 residues. The CDR3 reads CASSHSGTSGYEQYF. CDR3 DNA sequence: TGTGCCAGCAGCCACTCCGGGACTAGCGGGTACGAGCAGTACTTC.

The chain joins TRBV6-1 to TRBJ1-5, with 11 bases matching TRBD1. The CDR3 runs to 16 residues. Germline trimming cut 3 bases from V and 6 bases from J; bases unmatched to any gene: 7. CDR1 MNHNS and CDR2 SASEGT come from the germline V gene. In DNA, the CDR3 is TGTGCCAGCAGTGACAGGACAGGGGGCGGTGGTCAGCCCCAGCATTTT. This sequence encodes CASSDRTGGGGQPQHF.

This clone was detected once. The gene calls are TRBV7-8 and TRBJ1-5, with 8 bases aligning to TRBD1. The CDR3 totals 15 residues. CDR1 and CDR2 from the germline V gene are SGHVS and FQNEAQ. The V and J ends lost 5 bases and 4 bases, in that order; junction bases with no gene match: 7. The CDR3 spells CASSLDRGVNQPQHF. DNA of the CDR3: TGTGCCAGCAGCCTCGACAGGGGAGTTAATCAGCCCCAGCATTTT.

The gene calls are TRBV5-1 and TRBJ2-1; 9 bases are a match to TRBD1. Germline CDR1 SGHRS, CDR2 YFSETQ. J was trimmed by 7 bases and V by 4 bases; bases with no gene match: 15. This CDR3 spans 17 amino acids. The CDR3 sequence is CASSTTSGQGINNEQFF. The CDR3 nucleotides are TGCGCCAGCAGCACAACTTCGGGACAGGGTATCAATAATGAGCAGTTCTTC.

The rearrangement joins TRBV27 to TRBJ2-7; 8 bases line up with TRBD1. V lost 4 bases and J lost 2; bases outside the gene matches: 1. CDR3 length: 13 residues. Germline V gene data show CDR1 as MNHEY and CDR2 as SMNVEV (reference sequence). The CDR3 is CASSWGQAYEQYF. Here the CDR3 DNA reads TGTGCCAGCAGTTGGGGACAGGCCTACGAGCAGTACTTC.

The chain links TRBV11-3 to TRBJ2-1, with D possibly TRBD2 on 6 matching bases. CDR3 length: 14 residues. The germline gives CDR1 SGHNT, CDR2 YENEEA. The germline V and J ends were trimmed by 1 base and 5 bases, with 9 bases remaining between them. The CDR3 sequence is CASSLGGGNNEQFF. DNA of the CDR3: TGTGCCAGCAGCTTAGGTGGCGGGAACAATGAGCAGTTCTTC.

V usage is TRBV7-9 and J usage is TRBJ1-6; a possible D gene is TRBD1 (5 bases). CDR3 length equals 16 residues. CDR1 and CDR2 (germline): SEHNR, FQNEAQ (reference sequence). Trimming took 4 bases from V and 9 from J, leaving 19 bases between them. DNA for the CDR3: TGTGCCAGCAGCTCAGGACGGAATGAAAGGGGTTCACCCCTCCACTTT. Its protein is CASSSGRNERGSPLHF.

This sequence joins TRBV6-2 or TRBV6-3 and TRBJ2-2; 13 positions match TRBD2. J gave up 0 bases and V 4 bases, and 2 bases lay outside the gene matches. There are 17 residues in the CDR3. Per the germline V gene, CDR1 is MNHEY and CDR2 is SVGEGT. CDR3 residues: CASSWGTSGTNTGELFF. In DNA, the CDR3 is TGTGCCAGCAGTTGGGGGACTAGCGGGACGAACACCGGGGAGCTGTTTTTT.

The rearrangement joins TRBV2 to TRBJ2-7, with 9 bases aligning to TRBD1. The CDR3 runs 13 residues. With V trimmed by 6 bases and J by 5 bases, 5 bases remained unmatched. Germline values: CDR1 SNHLY, CDR2 FYNNEI. In nucleotides, the CDR3 is TGTGCCAGCAGGGGACAGGGATCGGACGAGCAGTACTTC. Its protein product is CASRGQGSDEQYF.

This clone was counted only a few times. CDR3 DNA sequence: TGTGCCAGCAGCCAAGAGAAGGGAAGGACAGCCGTGAACACTGAAGCTTTCTTT. Protein: CASSQEKGRTAVNTEAFF. The chain recombines TRBV3-1 (or the pseudogene TRBV3-2) with TRBJ1-1; D perhaps matches TRBD1 (6 bases). Germline V CDR1 and CDR2: LGHDT, YNNKEL (reference sequence). Trimming took off 0 bases at V and 0 bases at J, with 17 bases between the two ends. This CDR3 has 18 amino acids.

The V and J genes are TRBV5-1 and TRBJ2-1, with 10 bases matching TRBD2. Germline CDR1 reads SGHRS; CDR2 reads YFSETQ. V was clipped by 2 bases and J by 0 bases; unmatched bases: 8. CDR3 size: 18 residues. CDR3 nucleotide sequence: TGCGCCAGCAGCTTTTTAACTAGCGGGGCAAGCTCCTACAATGAGCAGTTCTTC. This translates into CASSFLTSGASSYNEQFF.